The clone carrying this T cell receptor (beta chain) was seen only a few times. Its antigen is still unknown. The sample originates from a study of cytomegalovirus exposure and HLA in healthy donors. Study in general: Some 85 million unique TCRs, all from HLA-typed donors, were included in an early release of the data.

Study observations and caveats: Immune exposure information comprised only CMV serostatus. Several top significant clusters appeared, in a later analysis, to be linked to common viral pathogens.

Primers included in the PCR were 60 Vbeta and 13 Jbeta primers. The protocol was immunoSEQ multiplex PCR, while the TCRdb copy is restricted to in-frame clones and leaves out a portion. The sample shows roughly 190,000 clones, 75% to 80% of them seen only once. The sample taken for sequencing was PBMCs. This clonotype was obtained from a female donor in good health and CMV-seronegative.

CDR3 in DNA: TGCGCCAGCAGCTTGGCCGGGTCAAGCTGCATCTTTGGCAATCAGCCCCAGCATTTT. It encodes CASSLAGSSCIFGNQPQHF. The chain is built from TRBV5-1 and TRBJ1-5; no firm D call. Germline assignment: CDR1 SGHRS and CDR2 YFSETQ. The V gene lost 0 bases and the J gene lost 2 bases, with 21 bases spanning the gap. The CDR3 has 19 amino acids.